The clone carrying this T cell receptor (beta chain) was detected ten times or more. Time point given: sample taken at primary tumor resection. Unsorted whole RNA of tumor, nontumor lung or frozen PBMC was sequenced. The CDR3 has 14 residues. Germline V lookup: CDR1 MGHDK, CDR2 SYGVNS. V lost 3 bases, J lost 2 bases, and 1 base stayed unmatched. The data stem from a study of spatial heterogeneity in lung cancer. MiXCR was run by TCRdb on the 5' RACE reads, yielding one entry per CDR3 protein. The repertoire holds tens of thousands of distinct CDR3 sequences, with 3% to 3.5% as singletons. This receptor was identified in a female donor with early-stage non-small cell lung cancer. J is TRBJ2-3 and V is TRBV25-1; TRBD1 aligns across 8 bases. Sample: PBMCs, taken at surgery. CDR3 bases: TGTGCCAGCAGTGAGGGACAGGACACAGATACGCAGTATTTT. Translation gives CASSEGQDTDTQYF.